A selection of T cell receptor beta chains follows, all from one sample in a study of T cell changes during pregnancy in multiple sclerosis. The data were produced by immunoSEQ multiplex PCR, yet TCRdb's version contains in-frame clones alone and is incomplete. The table has over 35,000 clones, approximately 94% seen once. The sample was CD4+ T cells from peripheral blood mononuclear cells, taken in the second trimester of pregnancy. These receptors all stem from a female donor with multiple sclerosis, enrolled in a pregnancy study. Both conserved end residues are part of each CDR3. The D gene is left open where the match is weak. Size is omitted from some rows. Given values are once, few, many or a class for expanded clones.

>TRBJ2-2|-|16|TRBV7-9|-
TGTGCCAGCAGCCCCGCCGGGAGTGCAACCACCGGGGAGCTGTTTTTT
CASSPAGSATTGELFF
>TRBJ2-1|-|14|TRBV19|TRBD2
TGTGCCAGTAGTATTATGTCACTAGCGAATGAGCAGTTCTTC
CASSIMSLANEQFF
>TRBJ1-2|-|14|TRBV6-5|TRBD1
TGTGCCAGCAGCCCGGACAGGGATAGGAATGGCTACACCTTC
CASSPDRDRNGYTF
>TRBJ2-1|-|15|TRBV29-1|-
TGCAGCGTTGAAAGGATAGGGGGCTCCTACAATGAGCAGTTCTTC
CSVERIGGSYNEQFF
>TRBJ2-5|-|13|TRBV27|-
TGTGCCAGCAGTTTTGGGCCGGAAGAGACCCAGTACTTC
CASSFGPEETQYF
>TRBJ1-4|-|15|TRBV6-5|-
TGTGCCAGCTCGCCGGCGGGGTTTGGGAATGAAAAACTGTTTTTT
CASSPAGFGNEKLFF
>TRBJ1-1|-|15|TRBV18|-
TGTGCCAGCTCACCCATCTTTACTTCAGGGCCTGAAGCTTTCTTT
CASSPIFTSGPEAFF
>TRBJ2-5|-|12|TRBV25-1|-
TGTGCCAGCAAGGGGACAACGCAGACCCAGTACTTC
CASKGTTQTQYF
>TRBJ1-1|-|16|TRBV5-1|TRBD1
TGCGCCAGCAGCTTGAGGGCGACAGGGGGTTTCACTGAAGCTTTCTTT
CASSLRATGGFTEAFF
>TRBJ2-1|once|15|TRBV7-2|TRBD2
TGTGCCAGCGTCCAGACTAGCGGCCAATACAATGAGCAGTTCTTC
CASVQTSGQYNEQFF
>TRBJ2-2|-|14|TRBV19|-
TGTGCCAGTAGTATGAAGACAGCCACCGGGGAGCTGTTTTTT
CASSMKTATGELFF
>TRBJ1-3|-|15|TRBV6-5|-
TGTGCCAGCAGGACGAGGGAATCTCCTGGAAACACCATATATTTT
CASRTRESPGNTIYF
>TRBJ2-2|-|15|TRBV5-1|-
TGCGCCAGCAGCTACCTGGGGGGGAACACCGGGGAGCTGTTTTTT
CASSYLGGNTGELFF
>TRBJ2-5|-|15|TRBV5-1|-
TGCGCCAGCAGCTTGGCCGGAGGGGAGGTAGCGTCCCAGTACTTC
CASSLAGGEVASQYF
>TRBJ2-7|once|18|TRBV7-7|-
TGTGCCAGCAGCTCGTGGCGGGCCTGGACGGAGCGAGGAGACGAGCAGTACTTC
CASSSWRAWTERGDEQYF
>TRBJ1-5|few|14|TRBV10-3|-
TGTGCCATCAGTGAGTCTGGCAGATCAACGCCCCAGCATTTT
CAISESGRSTPQHF
>TRBJ1-1|-|14|TRBV30|-
TGTGCCTGGAGTACAGGACCCATGAACACTGAAGCTTTCTTT
CAWSTGPMNTEAFF
>TRBJ2-1|once|15|TRBV11-2|TRBD2
TGTGCCAGCAGCGTCATTAGCGGGAGCTACAATGAGCAGTTCTTC
CASSVISGSYNEQFF
>TRBJ1-1|-|14|TRBV7-7|TRBD1
TGTGCCAGCAGCCGAGACAGGGGGAACACTGAAGCTTTCTTT
CASSRDRGNTEAFF
>TRBJ1-2|-|13|TRBV6-1|-
TGTGCCAGCAGTGATACGGTGAACTATGGCTACACCTTC
CASSDTVNYGYTF
>TRBJ2-5|-|15|TRBV7-2|TRBD2
TGTGCCAGCAGCCAGGCGGGGGGGCGCGGGGAGACCCAGTACTTC
CASSQAGGRGETQYF
>TRBJ2-5|-|14|TRBV11-2|TRBD2
TGTGCCAGCAGCCAAATAGCGGGAGGGCAGACCCAGTACTTC
CASSQIAGGQTQYF
>TRBJ1-2|-|15|TRBV14|-
TGTGCCAGCAGCCTCGCCCCCGGTACCAACTATGGCTACACCTTC
CASSLAPGTNYGYTF
>TRBJ1-3|-|16|TRBV7-8|-
TGTGCCAGCAGCGCTACCCGCGGGGGCTCTGGAAACACCATATATTTT
CASSATRGGSGNTIYF
>TRBJ2-5|-|17|TRBV28|-
TGTGCCAGCAGTCCCCCTAATGTGCCGCCACTCCAAGAGACCCAGTACTTC
CASSPPNVPPLQETQYF
>TRBJ2-1|-|16|TRBV4-1|TRBD2
TGCGCCAGCAGCCAAGATGGAAGCGGGATCTACAATGAGCAGTTCTTC
CASSQDGSGIYNEQFF
>TRBJ2-2|-|12|TRBV19|-
TGTGCCAGTAGGCTGAGTTCCGGGGAGCTGTTTTTT
CASRLSSGELFF
>TRBJ1-1|-|19|TRBV23-1|TRBD1
TGCGCCAGCACCCGCAGGACCGGAGGCAGGGGGGACCGCAACACTGAAGCTTTCTTT
CASTRRTGGRGDRNTEAFF
>TRBJ2-2|-|18|TRBV7-3|TRBD2
TGTGCCAGCAGCTTAAAGGTCGCTAGCGGAATCTGGAGCGGGGAGCTGTTTTTT
CASSLKVASGIWSGELFF
>TRBJ2-5|-|15|TRBV11-2|-
TGTGCCAGCAGCGATTTACAGGGATCCCAAGAGACCCAGTACTTC
CASSDLQGSQETQYF
>TRBJ2-2|-|15|TRBV5-1|-
TGCGCCAGCGGCGAGGACGCGAGGGCCACCGGGGAGCTGTTTTTT
CASGEDARATGELFF
>TRBJ2-7|once|14|TRBV5-1|-
TGCGCCAGCAGCTTCCGGGGGTTCGGGAACGAGCAGTACTTC
CASSFRGFGNEQYF
>TRBJ2-3|-|15|TRBV6-1|-
TGTGCCAGCAGTCTTGACAGGTCCCCCGGAGATACGCAGTATTTT
CASSLDRSPGDTQYF
>TRBJ1-4|-|11|TRBV28|-
TGTGCCAGCAGCCCATTCGAAAAACTGTTTTTT
CASSPFEKLFF
>TRBJ2-3|-|15|TRBV11-2|TRBD2
TGTGCCAGCAGCCGGACTAGCGGGACAGTGTATACGCAGTATTTT
CASSRTSGTVYTQYF
>TRBJ2-7|once|15|TRBV18|-
TGTGCCAGCTCAACCAACACAGGGTCAGGCTACGAGCAGTACTTC
CASSTNTGSGYEQYF
>TRBJ2-7|-|14|TRBV5-4|-
TGTGCCAGCAGCGCATCCGTTGACGGGTACGAGCAGTACTTC
CASSASVDGYEQYF
>TRBJ2-1|-|15|TRBV27|-
TGTGCCAGCAGTGAGAGGGCCGCAGGACAGTCCAAGCAGTTCTTC
CASSERAAGQSKQFF
>TRBJ2-1|-|15|TRBV28|-
TGTGCCAGCAGTTCTAGCGACACCACCTACAATGAGCAGTTCTTC
CASSSSDTTYNEQFF
>TRBJ2-6|few|14|TRBV30|-
TGTGCCTGGAGTGTGCGCCGCGGGGCCAACGTCCTGACTTTC
CAWSVRRGANVLTF
>TRBJ2-3|-|14|TRBV6-1|-
TGTGCCAGCACCGGGACTGGAGACACAGATACGCAGTATTTT
CASTGTGDTDTQYF
>TRBJ2-7|-|11|TRBV29-1|-
TGCAGCGTCCCATCAGGGTCCGAGCAGTACTTC
CSVPSGSEQYF
>TRBJ2-2|-|15|TRBV15|-
TGTGCCACCAGCAGTCGGGGTTTTTCAGGCGGGGAGCTGTTTTTT
CATSSRGFSGGELFF
>TRBJ2-6|-|15|TRBV6-5|-
TGTGCCAGCAGTTACCAAGAGGCTGGGGCCAACGTCCTGACTTTC
CASSYQEAGANVLTF
>TRBJ1-1|-|13|TRBV19|-
TGTGCCAGTAGTAGGACAGCGAACACTGAAGCTTTCTTT
CASSRTANTEAFF
>TRBJ2-7|once|13|TRBV18|-
TGTGCCAGCCCCGCATCATCCCCTCGGGAGCAGTACTTC
CASPASSPREQYF
>TRBJ2-1|-|13|TRBV19|-
TGTGCCAGTAGTGGCACTAGGAGGAATGAGCAGTTCTTC
CASSGTRRNEQFF
>TRBJ2-7|-|14|TRBV7-6|-
TGTGCCAGCATCGTAGATCGTCTCTCCTACGAGCAGTACTTC
CASIVDRLSYEQYF
>TRBJ2-1|-|13|TRBV4-1|TRBD1
TGCGCCAGCAGCCAAGGAGGGGGCACTGAGCAGTTCTTC
CASSQGGGTEQFF
>TRBJ1-3|-|17|TRBV5-1|TRBD1
TGCGCCAGCAGCTTGGGACAGGGGGATTTTGGTGGAAACACCATATATTTT
CASSLGQGDFGGNTIYF
>TRBJ2-7|-|14|TRBV10-3|-
TGTGCCATCAGTGAGTCGGCGGTTTCCTACGAGCAGTACTTC
CAISESAVSYEQYF